These 18 T cell receptor beta chains were all obtained from the same sample, sequenced in a study of T cells after yellow fever vaccination. MiXCR, run by TCRdb on the 5' RACE reads, gives a single entry per CDR3 protein. The sample has around 610,000 distinct CDR3 sequences, around an eighth seen once. Here the sequenced sample was PBMCs, taken on the day of the yellow fever booster vaccination. These receptors were collected from a young man who received the YFV17D yellow fever vaccine.

This clonotype has more than one count but fewer than ten. The gene calls are TRBV6-2 or TRBV6-3 and TRBJ1-1; 9 bases are a match to TRBD1. CDR1 is MNHEY, CDR2 SVGEGT, per germline. This CDR3 contains 14 residues. V lost 6 bases, J lost 1 base, and 3 bases stayed unmatched. The CDR3 sequence is CASSMGQGNTEAFF. The CDR3 region has the DNA TGTGCCAGCAGCATGGGACAGGGGAACACTGAAGCTTTCTTT.

The chain recombines TRBV9 with TRBJ1-3; D is possibly TRBD1 (6 bases). The ends were cut back, 1 base at V and 0 bases at J, with 14 bases in the middle. The length of the CDR3 is 17 residues. From germline, CDR1 is SGDLS and CDR2 YYNGEE. In nucleotides, the CDR3 is TGTGCCAGCAGCGTACAGGGGCAGGTGATCTCTGGAAACACCATATATTTT. Residues: CASSVQGQVISGNTIYF.

This clonotype was counted ten times or more. The CDR3: CSARDLDLPVYEQYF. As DNA, the CDR3 is TGCAGTGCTAGAGATCTCGACCTCCCCGTCTACGAGCAGTACTTC. This rearrangement joins TRBV20-1 to TRBJ2-7; no firm D call. V lost 0 bases to trimming and J lost 3 bases, with 15 bases between them. The CDR3 contains 15 residues. Germline assignment: CDR1 DFQATT and CDR2 SNEGSKA (reference sequence).

A few counts support this clonotype. V and J are TRBV5-1 and TRBJ2-1; 9 nucleotides align to TRBD2. Trimming cost V 0 bases and J 5 bases; bases outside gene matches: 3. Germline assignment: CDR1 SGHRS and CDR2 YFSETQ. The length of the CDR3 is 15 residues. CDR3 bases: TGCGCCAGCAGCTTGGCGACTAGCGGTAACAATGAGCAGTTCTTC. Amino acid sequence: CASSLATSGNNEQFF.

This clonotype has just a few counts. CDR3 sequence reads: CASDSGGSGANVLTF. In nucleotides, the CDR3 is TGCGCCAGCGATAGCGGGGGCTCTGGGGCCAACGTCCTGACTTTC. The chain joins TRBV5-1 to TRBJ2-6; TRBD2 matches 9 bases. The CDR3 covers 15 residues. Germline-derived CDR1 and CDR2 are SGHRS and YFSETQ. J lost 0 bases, V lost 7 bases, and 2 bases had no gene match.

This clonotype was counted a few times. This CDR3 is CASSPRDFDNEQFF. CDR3 nucleotide sequence: TGTGCCAGCAGCCCCAGGGACTTCGACAATGAGCAGTTCTTC. The chain joins TRBV7-9 to TRBJ2-1; tentative D call: TRBD2 (6 bases). The ends were cut back, 5 bases at V and 5 bases at J, with 13 bases in the middle. The CDR3 is made up of 14 amino acids. Per the germline V gene, CDR1 is SEHNR and CDR2 is FQNEAQ (reference sequence).

This clonotype was counted between two and nine times. The chain couples TRBV20-1 to TRBJ2-3, with D hard to call. This CDR3 contains 11 residues. Germline values: CDR1 DFQATT, CDR2 SNEGSKA (reference sequence). Trimming took off 6 bases at V and 4 bases at J, with 8 bases between the two ends. The CDR3 DNA sequence: TGCAGTGCCTTACTGGCAGATACGCAGTATTTT. Translation: CSALLADTQYF.

This clonotype has a handful of counts. The chain links TRBV5-1 to TRBJ2-5, with 11 bases matching TRBD2. The CDR3 is 16 residues long. Germline assignment: CDR1 SGHRS and CDR2 YFSETQ. J was trimmed by 3 bases and V by 0 bases; bases with no gene match: 4. The CDR3, as DNA: TGCGCCAGCAGCTTGGTATTAGCGGGAGGGAAAGAGACCCAGTACTTC. This translates into CASSLVLAGGKETQYF.

This clonotype was found a few times. CDR3 in amino acids: CASSPNEGLAKNIQYF. The CDR3 coding sequence is TGTGCCAGCAGCCCGAACGAGGGGCTAGCCAAAAACATTCAGTACTTC. This chain uses TRBV7-8 with TRBJ2-4; tentatively, D is TRBD1 or TRBD2 (5 bases each). CDR3 length: 16 residues. Trimming pared 5 bases from V and 0 bases from J, leaving 14 bases between. Germline CDR1 SGHVS, CDR2 FQNEAQ. Full variable domain (missing parts from reference TRBV7-8 and TRBJ2-4): GAGVSQSPRYKVAKRGQDVALRCDPISGHVSLFWYQQALGQGPEFLTYFQNEAQLDKSGLPSDRFFAERPEGSVSTLKIQRTQQEDSAVYLCASSPNEGLAKNIQYFGAGTRLSVL.

This clonotype was detected a few times. V usage is TRBV7-2 and J usage is TRBJ1-2; perhaps TRBD1 as D (6 bases). The V and J ends lost 8 bases and 0 bases respectively, with 16 bases between them. The CDR3 is made up of 15 amino acids. Looked up from germline, CDR1 is SGHTA and CDR2 is FQGNSA. CDR3: CASRRGGPANYGYTF. The DNA of the CDR3 is TGTGCCAGCCGAAGGGGGGGCCCTGCTAACTATGGCTACACCTTC.

This chain connects TRBV25-1 to TRBJ1-4, with D unresolved. The CDR3 has 12 residues. Trimming took 4 bases from V and 6 from J, leaving 6 bases between them. The germline V gene has CDR1 MGHDK and CDR2 SYGVNS. The CDR3 sequence is CASSVGYEKLFF. CDR3 coding DNA: TGTGCCAGCAGTGTTGGGTATGAAAAACTGTTTTTT.

In this sample, this clonotype turned up a few times. The chain carries TRBV5-8 and TRBJ1-2; D is undetermined. From germline, CDR1 is SGHTS and CDR2 YDEGEE. This CDR3 is built from 15 residues. Trimming removed 0 bases from V and 0 bases from J, with 9 bases in between. The CDR3 sequence is CASSLGLQSNYGYTF. Written as DNA, the CDR3 is TGTGCCAGCAGCTTGGGATTACAGTCTAACTATGGCTACACCTTC.

In this sample, this clonotype turned up a few times. The chain employs TRBV5-1 and TRBJ2-1; D is undetermined. Looked up from germline, CDR1 is SGHRS and CDR2 is YFSETQ. V lost 5 bases and J 5 bases, leaving 5 bases between the germline ends. The CDR3 sequence is 11 residues long. CDR3 residues: CASSTNNEQFF. The CDR3 DNA reads as TGCGCCAGCAGTACGAACAATGAGCAGTTCTTC.

The J gene is TRBJ2-3, the V gene TRBV7-2; TRBD2 agrees at 9 bases. From germline, CDR1 is SGHTA and CDR2 FQGNSA. With 0 bases clipped from V and 3 bases from J, the junction kept 7 bases outside the gene matches. This CDR3 region has 17 residues. The CDR3 DNA sequence: TGTGCCAGCAGCTTAGCGATAGCGGGAGTCAGGACAGATACGCAGTATTTT. Residues: CASSLAIAGVRTDTQYF.

This clonotype was observed a few times. Written as DNA, the CDR3 is TGCAGTGCTAGGGGGATGCCCCCCGGGGAGCTGTTTTTT. Translation: CSARGMPPGELFF. V usage is TRBV20-1 and J usage is TRBJ2-2; D unclear. Germline lookup yields CDR1 DFQATT and CDR2 SNEGSKA (reference sequence). The CDR3 has 13 amino acids. Deletions cut 3 bases from V and 6 bases from J, with 11 bases between.

V is TRBV11-2 and J is TRBJ2-1; D is ambiguous. Germline lookup yields CDR1 SGHAT and CDR2 FQNNGV. The length of the CDR3 is 13 residues. The ends were cut back, 5 bases at V and 9 bases at J, with 14 bases in the middle. CDR3 protein: CASSPFQWGEQFF. DNA for the CDR3: TGTGCCAGCAGCCCATTCCAATGGGGTGAGCAGTTCTTC.

A few counts support this clonotype. This sequence joins TRBV10-3 and TRBJ2-2; 10 bases are shared with TRBD2. The V gene end was trimmed by 6 bases and the J gene end by 1 base; junction bases not matched to a gene: 5. The CDR3 sequence is 16 residues long. CDR1 and CDR2 from the germline V gene are ENHRY and SYGVKD. The CDR3 DNA is TGTGCCATCAGCTCGGGACTAGCGATGAACACCGGGGAGCTGTTTTTT. Protein product: CAISSGLAMNTGELFF.

This clonotype has a handful of counts. The rearrangement links TRBV7-9 to TRBJ2-7; 9 bases map to TRBD1. The CDR3 has 13 amino acids. J gave up 6 bases and V 8 bases, and 8 bases lay outside the gene matches. From germline, CDR1 is SEHNR and CDR2 FQNEAQ (reference sequence). Here the CDR3 reads CASFRTGELEQYF. The CDR3 nucleotides are TGTGCCAGCTTCCGGACAGGGGAGCTCGAGCAGTACTTC.